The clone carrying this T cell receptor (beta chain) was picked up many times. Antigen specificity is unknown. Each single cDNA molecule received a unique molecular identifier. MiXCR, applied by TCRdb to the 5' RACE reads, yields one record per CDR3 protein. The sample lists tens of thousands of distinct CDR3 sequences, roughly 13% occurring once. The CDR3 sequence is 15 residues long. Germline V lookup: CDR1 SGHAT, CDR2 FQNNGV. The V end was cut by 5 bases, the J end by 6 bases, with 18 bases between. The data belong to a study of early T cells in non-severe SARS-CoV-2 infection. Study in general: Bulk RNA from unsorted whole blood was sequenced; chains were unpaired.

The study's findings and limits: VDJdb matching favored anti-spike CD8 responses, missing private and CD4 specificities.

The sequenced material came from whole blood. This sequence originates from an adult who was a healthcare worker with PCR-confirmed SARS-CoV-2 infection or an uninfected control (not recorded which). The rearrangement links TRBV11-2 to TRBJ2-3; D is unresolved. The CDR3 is CASSPDSPWADTQYF. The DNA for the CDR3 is TGTGCCAGCAGCCCAGACTCGCCCTGGGCGGATACGCAGTATTTT.